Listed below are T cell receptor beta chains from one sample, sequenced in a study of vaccination effects on CD4 cells after COVID-19. Profiling relied on immunoSEQ multiplex PCR, and the TCRdb table lists in-frame clones only, not all of them. The data show around 47,000 clones, around 75% seen once. No cognate antigen is known for these TCRs. The specimen comprised CD4+ T cells from PBMCs cultured with a peptide pool, sampled before COVID-19 vaccination. The receptors were sampled from a human donor who had a prior SARS-CoV-2 infection. The CDR3 runs from the conserved cysteine through the conserved F or W. A D gene is named only where the DNA matches it firmly. Expanded clones are given a class, and other clones once, few, many or no size at all.

V gene,clone size,J gene,D gene,CDR3 protein,CDR3 DNA
TRBV9,-,TRBJ2-7,-,CASSVEPVRAEQYF,TGTGCCAGCAGCGTAGAACCGGTCAGGGCCGAGCAGTACTTC
TRBV11-3,-,TRBJ2-7,TRBD2,CASSQSGTSGIYEQYF,TGTGCCAGCAGCCAGAGCGGGACTAGCGGGATCTACGAGCAGTACTTC
TRBV9,-,TRBJ2-5,TRBD2,CASSVSTGTSGGPQETQYF,TGTGCCAGCAGCGTATCCACCGGGACTAGCGGGGGACCCCAGGAGACCCAGTACTTC
TRBV6-5,-,TRBJ2-4,TRBD1,CASSLPGQGVGRQYF,TGTGCCAGCAGTTTACCGGGACAGGGGGTGGGCAGGCAGTACTTC
TRBV11-1,-,TRBJ2-1,TRBD2,CASSFQRDSYNEQFF,TGTGCCAGCAGTTTCCAGCGGGACTCCTACAATGAGCAGTTCTTC
TRBV7-9,-,TRBJ2-7,-,CASSFNIYEQYF,TGTGCCAGCAGCTTTAACATCTACGAGCAGTACTTC
TRBV7-3,few,TRBJ2-1,TRBD2,CASSPTSGRGNEQFF,TGTGCCAGCAGCCCGACTAGCGGGAGGGGGAATGAGCAGTTCTTC
TRBV14,-,TRBJ2-5,-,CASKDFGKETQYF,TGTGCCAGCAAGGATTTTGGGAAAGAGACCCAGTACTTC
TRBV6-2/TRBV6-3,-,TRBJ2-3,TRBD2,CASSFDAGGPWDTQYF,TGTGCCAGCAGTTTTGACGCGGGAGGGCCTTGGGATACGCAGTATTTT
TRBV7-9,-,TRBJ2-7,-,CASSSRTDPSYEQYF,TGTGCCAGCAGCTCACGGACAGATCCCTCCTACGAGCAGTACTTC
TRBV4-1,-,TRBJ2-1,TRBD2,CASSQESLRGLAGRRTYNEQFF,TGCGCCAGCAGCCAAGAATCTCTTCGGGGACTAGCGGGGAGAAGGACCTACAATGAGCAGTTCTTC
TRBV29-1,few,TRBJ2-5,TRBD1,CSVSGQGVRETQYF,TGCAGCGTGTCGGGACAGGGGGTCAGGGAGACCCAGTACTTC
TRBV9,once,TRBJ2-3,TRBD2,CASSRRLAGTDTQYF,TGTGCCAGCAGCCGACGACTAGCGGGCACAGATACGCAGTATTTT
TRBV29-1,few,TRBJ1-2,-,CSVGGFDRNGYTF,TGCAGCGTTGGAGGATTTGACAGGAATGGCTACACCTTC
TRBV5-1,-,TRBJ2-7,-,CASSWEMDTIYEQYF,TGCGCCAGCAGCTGGGAAATGGACACCATTTACGAGCAGTACTTC
TRBV2,-,TRBJ2-1,-,CAIAGHNYNEQFF,TGTGCCATCGCGGGACACAATTACAATGAGCAGTTCTTC
TRBV3-1/TRBV3-2,-,TRBJ1-3,-,CASSQADRGNTIYF,TGTGCCAGCAGCCAAGCGGACAGAGGAAACACCATATATTTT
TRBV10-3,-,TRBJ2-5,-,CAISEAQAQETQYF,TGTGCCATCAGTGAGGCCCAGGCGCAAGAGACCCAGTACTTC
TRBV7-9,-,TRBJ2-7,TRBD2,CASSPRTSPRSYEQYF,TGTGCCAGCAGCCCCCGGACTAGCCCTCGCTCCTACGAGCAGTACTTC
TRBV9,-,TRBJ2-3,-,CASSVGWEWGDTQYF,TGTGCCAGCAGCGTAGGGTGGGAGTGGGGTGATACGCAGTATTTT
TRBV4-1,few,TRBJ1-2,-,CASSQELQAYGYTF,TGCGCCAGCAGCCAAGAACTACAGGCTTATGGCTACACCTTC
TRBV5-4,-,TRBJ2-7,TRBD1,CASKGGQGNYEQYF,TGTGCCAGCAAAGGGGGACAGGGAAATTACGAGCAGTACTTC
TRBV7-9,-,TRBJ1-4,-,CATAQVAEKLFF,TGTGCAACGGCACAGGTTGCCGAAAAACTGTTTTTT
TRBV5-6,-,TRBJ2-5,-,CASSFFSRQETQYF,TGTGCCAGCAGCTTTTTTTCCAGGCAAGAGACCCAGTACTTC
TRBV6-6,-,TRBJ2-7,-,CASSYSPIHSYEQYF,TGTGCCAGCAGTTACTCCCCTATACACTCCTACGAGCAGTACTTC
TRBV4-1,few,TRBJ2-1,TRBD2,CASSQGLAGLNEQFF,TGCGCCAGCAGCCAAGGACTAGCGGGATTGAATGAGCAGTTCTTC
TRBV7-9,once,TRBJ2-7,TRBD1,CASSLLTTGAQSSYEQYF,TGTGCCAGCAGCTTATTGACTACAGGGGCGCAAAGCTCCTACGAGCAGTACTTC
TRBV7-9,-,TRBJ2-1,TRBD2,CASSLASGRTSSYNEQFF,TGTGCCAGCAGCTTAGCTAGCGGGAGGACCAGCTCCTACAATGAGCAGTTCTTC
TRBV6-5,-,TRBJ2-3,-,CASRKQGFGPDTQYF,TGTGCCAGCAGAAAACAGGGTTTTGGCCCAGATACGCAGTATTTT
TRBV7-3,-,TRBJ2-1,-,CASSLFGSYNEQFF,TGTGCCAGCAGCCTGTTCGGGAGTTACAATGAGCAGTTCTTC
TRBV21-1,once,TRBJ2-1,-,CASSKVLGLAGGPISDEQFF,TGTGCCAGCAGCAAAGTGCTCGGGCTAGCGGGAGGGCCGATTAGCGATGAGCAGTTCTTC
TRBV6-4,-,TRBJ2-7,-,CASSDSNVSGSHEQYF,TGTGCCAGCAGTGACTCGAATGTCTCAGGGTCCCACGAGCAGTACTTC
TRBV9,-,TRBJ1-3,TRBD1,CASSPGTGGEGNTIYF,TGTGCCAGCAGCCCCGGGACAGGGGGAGAGGGAAACACCATATATTTT
TRBV14,-,TRBJ1-1,-,CASSQDLWFGQGPRGSEAFF,TGTGCCAGCAGCCAAGACCTCTGGTTTGGCCAGGGGCCCCGGGGCTCTGAAGCTTTCTTT
TRBV10-3,-,TRBJ1-1,-,CAISESRAGGNTEAFF,TGTGCCATCAGTGAGTCACGGGCGGGGGGGAACACTGAAGCTTTCTTT
TRBV7-2,-,TRBJ2-3,TRBD2,CASSLQASGTTDTQYF,TGTGCCAGCAGCTTACAGGCTAGCGGGACCACAGATACGCAGTATTTT
TRBV6-2/TRBV6-3,-,TRBJ2-4,-,CASGPLAKNIQYF,TGTGCCAGCGGCCCCCTAGCCAAAAACATTCAGTACTTC
TRBV7-3,-,TRBJ2-2,-,CASSRRSAANTGELFF,TGTGCCAGCAGCCGGAGGAGCGCAGCGAACACCGGGGAGCTGTTTTTT
TRBV7-6,-,TRBJ2-7,TRBD2,CASTERGQGTSGRAVYEQYF,TGTGCCAGCACCGAAAGGGGCCAGGGGACTAGCGGGAGGGCGGTCTACGAGCAGTACTTC
TRBV30,-,TRBJ1-2,-,CAWSLSSYGYTF,TGTGCCTGGAGTCTAAGTAGCTATGGCTACACCTTC
TRBV6-2/TRBV6-3,-,TRBJ2-1,TRBD2,CASSRHSGRAPNEQFF,TGTGCCAGCAGTCGCCATAGCGGGAGGGCCCCCAATGAGCAGTTCTTC
TRBV7-2,once,TRBJ2-3,-,CASSSHQDTQYF,TGTGCCAGCAGCTCCCATCAGGATACGCAGTATTTT
TRBV5-1,-,TRBJ2-5,-,CASSLVGMGQETQYF,TGCGCCAGCAGCCTAGTGGGGATGGGGCAAGAGACCCAGTACTTC
TRBV30,-,TRBJ1-3,-,CAWIFGVNSGNTIYF,TGTGCCTGGATTTTCGGGGTAAACTCTGGAAACACCATATATTTT
TRBV2,few,TRBJ2-7,TRBD1,CASNRPGQLTYEQYF,TGTGCCAGCAACCGCCCGGGACAGCTTACCTACGAGCAGTACTTC
TRBV4-1,few,TRBJ1-2,-,CASSQDRVRRYTF,TGCGCCAGCAGCCAAGATCGAGTGCGGCGGTACACCTTC
TRBV7-9,-,TRBJ2-6,-,CASSHPSGANVLTF,TGTGCCAGCAGCCACCCCTCTGGGGCCAACGTCCTGACTTTC
TRBV7-6,-,TRBJ1-2,TRBD1,CASSLEQGAPVTF,TGTGCCAGCAGCTTAGAACAGGGGGCGCCGGTCACCTTC